This T cell receptor beta chain originates from a study of blood T cells in healthy people across ages. The study, taken as a whole, reports: A roughly linear age-dependent decrease characterized TCR beta diversity per million T cells. A strong correlation was found between TCR beta diversity and the percentage of naive T cells.

With 5 bases removed from V and 6 bases from J, the gap between germline ends came to 17 bases. CDR3 size: 15 residues. Germline V gene lookup returns CDR1 SEHNR and CDR2 FQNEAQ (reference sequence). Together with a sample-barcoded 5' primer, a J-beta primer mix was included in a second PCR lasting about 7 to 12 cycles. Researchers report that each sample yielded at least 3 million CDR3-containing paired-end reads. Using its own MiXCR run on the 5' RACE reads, TCRdb lists one record per CDR3 protein. The table has about 1.4 million distinct CDR3 sequences, roughly 64% seen once. In the case of this clonotype: The antigen is undetermined.

It was roughly 10 milliliters of peripheral blood that were drawn from each donor. The V call is TRBV7-9, the J call TRBJ2-1; maybe TRBD1 (5 bases). The receptor's source is a man aged 18 to 30 in good health. The sample taken for sequencing was blood. The CDR3 reads CASSPRGGSPNEQFF. As DNA, the CDR3 is TGTGCCAGCAGCCCAAGGGGTGGATCCCCCAATGAGCAGTTCTTC.